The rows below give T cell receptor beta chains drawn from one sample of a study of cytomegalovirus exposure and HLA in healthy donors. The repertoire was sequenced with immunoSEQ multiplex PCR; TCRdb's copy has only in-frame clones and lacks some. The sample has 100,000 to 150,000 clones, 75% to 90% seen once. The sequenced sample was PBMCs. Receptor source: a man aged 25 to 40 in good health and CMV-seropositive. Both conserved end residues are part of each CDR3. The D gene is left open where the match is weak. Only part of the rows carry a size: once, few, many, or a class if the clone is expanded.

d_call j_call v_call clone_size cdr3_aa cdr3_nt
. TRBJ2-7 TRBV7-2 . CASSLVAAVAYEQYF TGTGCCAGCAGCTTAGTGGCGGCAGTAGCCTACGAGCAATACTTC
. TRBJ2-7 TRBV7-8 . CASSRTGGSYEQYF TGTGCCAGCAGCCGAACCGGGGGATCCTACGAGCAGTACTTC
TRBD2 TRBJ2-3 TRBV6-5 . CASSFLSGGTDTQYF TGTGCCAGCAGTTTCCTAAGCGGGGGAACAGATACGCAGTATTTT
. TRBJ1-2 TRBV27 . CASSWSGGAGYGYTF TGTGCCAGCAGTTGGTCGGGGGGCGCCGGCTATGGCTACACCTTC
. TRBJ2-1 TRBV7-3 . CASSFGVYNEQFF TGTGCCAGCAGCTTCGGGGTTTACAATGAGCAGTTCTTC
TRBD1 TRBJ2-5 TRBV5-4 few CASSLSAGRGQETQYF TGTGCCAGCAGCTTGTCGGCGGGCAGGGGGCAAGAGACCCAGTACTTC
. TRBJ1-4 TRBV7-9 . CASSRDATNEKLFF TGTGCCAGCAGCAGAGATGCAACTAATGAAAAACTGTTTTTT
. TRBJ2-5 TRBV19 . CASSIGLAETQYF TGTGCCAGTAGTATAGGGCTAGCAGAGACCCAGTACTTC
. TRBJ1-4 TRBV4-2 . CASSQEGRHGRKLSF TGTGCCAGCAGCCAAGAAGGCAGGCACGGTAGAAAACTGTCTTTT
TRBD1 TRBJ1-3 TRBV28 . CASSSRGTTSGNTIYF TGTGCCAGCAGTTCCAGGGGGACCACCTCTGGAAACACCATATATTTT
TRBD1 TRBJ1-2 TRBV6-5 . CASSRTQGAGGYTF TGTGCCAGCAGCCGAACACAGGGGGCGGGTGGCTACACCTTC
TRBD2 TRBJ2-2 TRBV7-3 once CASSTGLAHTGELFF TGTGCCAGCAGCACAGGACTAGCTCACACCGGGGAGCTGTTTTTT
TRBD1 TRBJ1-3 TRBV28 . CASRPTGAGNTIYF TGTGCCAGCAGGCCGACAGGGGCCGGAAACACCATATATTTT
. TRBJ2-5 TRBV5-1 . CASSLYSFQETQYF TGCGCCAGCAGCTTGTATTCTTTTCAAGAGACCCAGTACTTC
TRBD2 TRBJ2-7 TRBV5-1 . CASSLGGSGGSYEQYF TGCGCCAGCAGCTTGGGTGGTAGCGGGGGCTCCTACGAGCAGTACTTC
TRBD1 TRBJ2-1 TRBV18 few CASSHGTGGNNEQFF TGTGCCAGCTCGCACGGGACAGGGGGGAACAATGAGCAGTTCTTC
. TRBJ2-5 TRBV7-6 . CASSLGLASVEETQYF TGTGCCAGCAGCTTAGGGCTAGCGAGTGTTGAAGAGACCCAGTACTTC
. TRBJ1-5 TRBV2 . CASSAGEIYNQPQHF TGTGCCAGCAGTGCCGGGGAAATTTACAATCAGCCCCAGCATTTT
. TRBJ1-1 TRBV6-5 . CASGAGALNTEAFF TGTGCCAGCGGGGCAGGGGCCTTGAACACTGAAGCTTTCTTT
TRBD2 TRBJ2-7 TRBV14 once CASSLGMLAGGSYEQYF TGTGCCAGCAGCCTAGGCATGCTAGCGGGGGGCTCCTACGAGCAGTACTTC
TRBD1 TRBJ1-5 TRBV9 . CASSVDRGGQGGIRYVDRDQPQHF TGTGCCAGCAGCGTAGATAGGGGGGGACAGGGTGGAATAAGGTATGTGGATCGAGATCAGCCCCAGCATTTT
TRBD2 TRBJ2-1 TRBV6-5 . CASSYSISGGPREQFF TGTGCCAGCAGTTACTCGATAAGCGGGGGGCCGCGAGAGCAGTTCTTC
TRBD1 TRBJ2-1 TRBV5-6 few CASSPHGTGSMNEQFF TGTGCCAGCAGCCCCCACGGGACAGGGAGTATGAATGAGCAGTTCTTC
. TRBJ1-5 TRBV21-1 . CASSKRQGRQQPQHF TGTGCCAGCAGCAAGCGACAGGGAAGACAACAGCCCCAGCATTTT
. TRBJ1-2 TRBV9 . CASSPGGGAGGYTF TGTGCCAGCAGCCCGGGGGGTGGGGCTGGTGGCTACACCTTC
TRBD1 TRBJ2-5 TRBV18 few CASSPLSDRGETQYF TGTGCCAGCTCACCCCTCTCGGACAGGGGAGAGACCCAGTACTTC
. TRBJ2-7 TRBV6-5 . CASRDISSYEQYF TGTGCCAGCAGGGACATCAGCTCCTACGAGCAGTACTTC
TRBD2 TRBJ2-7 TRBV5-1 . CASSLVTSANEQYF TGCGCCAGCAGCTTGGTTACTAGCGCCAACGAGCAGTACTTC
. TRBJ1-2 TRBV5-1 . CASSLDSYGYTF TGCGCCAGCAGCTTGGACAGCTATGGCTACACCTTC
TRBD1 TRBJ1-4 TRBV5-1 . CASSSTPGQANEKLFF TGCGCCAGCAGCTCAACCCCGGGACAGGCTAATGAAAAACTGTTTTTT
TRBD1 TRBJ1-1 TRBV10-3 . CAISESDRGQGSTEAFF TGTGCCATCAGTGAGTCAGACCGAGGACAGGGGTCAACTGAAGCTTTCTTT
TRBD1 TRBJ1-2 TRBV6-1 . CASSVHRGNYGYTF TGTGCCAGCAGTGTCCACAGGGGGAACTATGGCTACACCTTC